What follows are 23 T cell receptor beta chains derived from one specimen sequenced in a study of blood T cell repertoires in COVID-19. Sequenced by immunoSEQ multiplex PCR; TCRdb stores in-frame clones only, minus some. The profile shows 75,000 to 100,000 clones, 70% to 90% of them singletons. The sample consisted of peripheral blood. The receptors derive from a man older than 75 with acute or convalescent COVID-19.

The chain has TRBV18 and TRBJ2-3, with a tentative D call TRBD1 (7 bases). The CDR3 consists of 19 residues. Germline V gives CDR1 KGHSH, CDR2 LQKENI. The V and J ends lost 0 bases and 2 bases respectively, with 21 bases between them. The CDR3 loop reads CASSPPGQGVQRATDTQYF. In DNA, the CDR3 is TGTGCCAGCTCACCACCGGGTCAGGGGGTACAGCGGGCCACAGATACGCAGTATTTT.

The chain carries TRBV6-5 and TRBJ1-1; 7 bases agree with TRBD1. This CDR3 is 14 amino acids long. J was trimmed by 4 bases and V by 5 bases; bases with no gene match: 7. Per the germline V gene, CDR1 is MNHEY and CDR2 is SVGAGI. The CDR3 loop reads CASSRDREITEAFF. CDR3 DNA: TGTGCCAGCAGTAGAGACAGGGAAATCACTGAAGCTTTCTTT.

The V call is TRBV5-1, the J call TRBJ2-2; 7 bases fit TRBD1. Germline values: CDR1 SGHRS, CDR2 YFSETQ. V lost 2 bases to trimming and J lost 4 bases; unmatched junction nucleotides: 5. The CDR3 extends over 15 amino acids. CDR3 coding DNA: TGCGCCAGCAGCTTCACAGGGGCGGTCACCGGGGAGCTGTTTTTT. Amino acids: CASSFTGAVTGELFF.

V is TRBV13 and J is TRBJ1-4; 7 nucleotides agree with TRBD1. Germline V gene data show CDR1 as PRHDT and CDR2 as FYEKMQ (reference sequence). The CDR3 has 17 residues. Losses at the gene ends were 4 bases for V and 8 bases for J; bases not matched to a gene: 16. The CDR3 spells CASSSSRDSGWQEKLFF. CDR3 DNA sequence: TGTGCCAGCAGCTCGTCCCGGGACAGTGGGTGGCAAGAAAAACTGTTTTTT. Variable domain in full (rest from reference TRBV13 and TRBJ1-4): AAGVIQSPRHLIKEKRETATLKCYPIPRHDTVYWYQQGPGQDPQFLISFYEKMQSDKGSIPDRFSAQQFSDYHSELNMSSLELGDSALYFCASSSSRDSGWQEKLFFGSGTQLSVL.

The chain is built from TRBV6-2 or TRBV6-3 and TRBJ1-5; no clear D gene. This CDR3 has 15 residues. With 2 bases removed from V and 1 base from J, the gap between germline ends came to 9 bases. CDR1 is MNHEY, CDR2 SVGEGT, per germline. CDR3 sequence: CASSYAGLSNQPQHF. The DNA for the CDR3 is TGTGCCAGCAGTTACGCAGGCCTAAGCAATCAGCCCCAGCATTTT.

The chain employs TRBV7-2 and TRBJ1-1; maybe TRBD1 (6 bases). Germline assignment: CDR1 SGHTA and CDR2 FQGNSA. V was pared by 7 bases and J by 4 bases, with 25 bases between. CDR3 length: 17 amino acids. Here the CDR3 DNA reads TGTGCCAGCACCGTTAGGTCCGGGCATAGGGGGGGCACTGAAGCTTTCTTT. Translated, it gives CASTVRSGHRGGTEAFF.

This chain uses TRBV27 with TRBJ1-2; D is unresolved. The CDR3 loop spans 13 amino acids. Germline V gene sequence: CDR1 MNHEY, CDR2 SMNVEV (reference sequence). V was clipped by 6 bases and J by 4 bases, with 12 bases between them. CDR3 nucleotides: TGTGCCAGCAGCCCAGACGGACTCTATGGCTACACCTTC. Its translation is CASSPDGLYGYTF.

This chain joins TRBV2 and TRBJ1-4, with D maybe TRBD1 (5 bases). The CDR3 has 17 residues. V lost 5 bases and J 1 base, leaving 17 bases between the germline ends. Germline loops: CDR1 SNHLY, CDR2 FYNNEI. CDR3 sequence reads: CASSREFAGVTNEKLFF. The CDR3 DNA reads as TGTGCCAGCAGTAGGGAATTTGCGGGGGTAACTAATGAAAAACTGTTTTTT.

The chain recombines TRBV10-3 with TRBJ2-7; D perhaps matches TRBD2 (5 bases). Germline loops: CDR1 ENHRY, CDR2 SYGVKD. The CDR3 is 15 residues long. Trimming shortened V by 3 bases and J by 6 bases, and 18 bases separated the two germline ends. The CDR3 loop is CAISDLGLGVGEQYF. DNA of the CDR3: TGTGCCATCAGTGATCTCGGCCTGGGAGTGGGCGAGCAGTACTTC.

The J gene is TRBJ1-5, the V gene TRBV6-2 or TRBV6-3; the match to TRBD1 covers 8 bases. The V gene end was trimmed by 2 bases and the J gene end by 4 bases; junction bases not matched to a gene: 7. Germline V gene lookup returns CDR1 MNHEY and CDR2 SVGEGT. The CDR3 extends over 16 amino acids. The CDR3 protein is CASSYHGQGLNQPQHF. In DNA, the CDR3 is TGTGCCAGCAGTTACCACGGACAGGGCTTAAATCAGCCCCAGCATTTT.

V gene TRBV9 combines with J gene TRBJ2-6; TRBD1 matches 7 bases. CDR3 size: 16 residues. J gave up 4 bases and V 3 bases, and 7 bases lay outside the gene matches. Germline values: CDR1 SGDLS, CDR2 YYNGEE. The CDR3 loop is CASSALTGVGANVLTF. The CDR3 region has the DNA TGTGCCAGCAGCGCCCTCACAGGGGTCGGGGCCAACGTCCTGACTTTC. Full variable domain (outside the CDR3, taken from reference TRBV9 and TRBJ2-6): DSGVTQTPKHLITATGQRVTLRCSPRSGDLSVYWYQQSLDQGLQFLIQYYNGEERAKGNILERFSAQQFPDLHSELNLSSLELGDSALYFCASSALTGVGANVLTFGAGSRLTVL.

V gene TRBV4-3 combines with J gene TRBJ2-5, with TRBD1 as a possible D gene (6 bases). This CDR3 is 15 amino acids long. V was pared by 0 bases and J by 5 bases, with 13 bases between. Germline lookup yields CDR1 LGHNA and CDR2 YSLEER. The CDR3 reads CASSQEAGEPETQYF. The CDR3 nucleotides read TGCGCCAGCAGCCAAGAAGCAGGGGAGCCGGAGACCCAGTACTTC.

The chain uses TRBV7-3 and TRBJ2-4, with D possibly being TRBD2 (5 bases). CDR1 is SGHTA and CDR2 is FQGTGA in the germline V gene. V was clipped by 0 bases and J by 5 bases, with 11 bases between them. The CDR3 has 15 amino acids. CDR3: CASSLTGGGENIQYF. The CDR3 DNA reads TGTGCCAGCAGCTTAACGGGTGGAGGTGAAAACATTCAGTACTTC.

This chain uses TRBV5-1 with TRBJ1-3, with 7 positions matching TRBD1. Germline-derived CDR1 and CDR2 are SGHRS and YFSETQ. The J segment lost 2 bases and the V segment lost 4 bases, leaving 6 bases of the junction unmatched. This CDR3 comprises 15 residues. CDR3 in amino acids: CASSPETGAGNTIYF. The CDR3 DNA reads as TGCGCCAGCAGCCCGGAAACAGGGGCTGGAAACACCATATATTTT.

The rearrangement joins TRBV4-2 to TRBJ1-6; 7 nucleotides match TRBD1. The V gene end was trimmed by 4 bases and the J gene end by 10 bases; junction bases not matched to a gene: 10. Germline assignment: CDR1 LGHNA and CDR2 YNFKEQ. CDR3 length equals 15 residues. CDR3 DNA sequence: TGTGCCAGCAGCCCAGACAGGGACGGGGGGTCACCCCTCCACTTT. This sequence encodes CASSPDRDGGSPLHF.

The chain employs TRBV5-4 and TRBJ1-6, with D possibly being TRBD1 (5 bases). The CDR3 runs to 16 residues. CDR1 is SGHNT, CDR2 YYREEE, per germline (reference sequence). Trimming stripped 2 bases from V and 7 bases from J, with 16 bases between. CDR3 bases: TGTGCCAGCAGCTTCGTTCGGCAGCGGGGGAATTCACCCCTCCACTTT. Translated: CASSFVRQRGNSPLHF.

The DNA of the CDR3 is TGCGCCAGCAGGCTAATTTCGAACACCGGGGAGCTGTTTTTT. It codes for CASRLISNTGELFF. The genes are TRBV4-1 and TRBJ2-2; D is unclear. The CDR3 has 14 amino acids. The germline V and J ends were trimmed by 6 bases and 0 bases, with 8 bases remaining between them. CDR1 and CDR2 (germline): MGHRA, YSYEKL.

The chain employs TRBV7-3 and TRBJ2-7, with TRBD1 matching over 10 bases. V trimming: 5 bases; J trimming: 5 bases; junction bases outside the gene matches: 6. CDR3 length: 14 residues. CDR1 and CDR2 from the germline V gene are SGHTA and FQGTGA. CDR3 coding DNA: TGTGCCAGCAGCCCCAGACAGGGGGCTAACGAGCAGTACTTC. Protein: CASSPRQGANEQYF. Full variable domain (missing parts from reference TRBV7-3 and TRBJ2-7): GAGVSQTPSNKVTEKGKYVELRCDPISGHTALYWYRQSLGQGPEFLIYFQGTGAADDSGLPNDRFFAVRPEGSVSTLKIQRTERGDSAVYLCASSPRQGANEQYFGPGTRLTVT.

This clone was seen more than once but under ten times. The V and J genes are TRBV7-8 and TRBJ2-5, with TRBD1 matching over 10 bases. From germline, CDR1 is SGHVS and CDR2 FQNEAQ. This CDR3 spans 14 amino acids. J lost 5 bases, V lost 5 bases, and 5 bases had no gene match. CDR3 in amino acids: CASSLTGGLETQYF. The CDR3 nucleotides are TGTGCCAGCAGCCTGACAGGGGGCCTGGAGACCCAGTACTTC.

CDR3 protein: CASNAFRAGGEQYF. The CDR3, as DNA: TGTGCCAGCAATGCTTTTAGGGCAGGGGGCGAGCAGTACTTC. The rearrangement links TRBV6-5 to TRBJ2-7, with 7 bases that match TRBD1. With V trimmed by 7 bases and J by 6 bases, 12 bases remained unmatched. Germline values: CDR1 MNHEY, CDR2 SVGAGI. The CDR3 covers 14 residues.

The chain joins TRBV11-2 to TRBJ2-7; a possible D gene is TRBD2 (7 bases). Trimming shortened V by 6 bases and J by 2 bases, and 11 bases separated the two germline ends. The CDR3 is 13 residues long. The V gene's germline CDR1 is SGHAT and CDR2 FQNNGV. CDR3 sequence: CASSRGAAYEQYF. The CDR3 region has the DNA TGTGCCAGCAGTCGGGGGGCAGCCTACGAGCAGTACTTC.

This chain joins TRBV6-2 or TRBV6-3 and TRBJ2-5; D remains unclear. CDR1 and CDR2 from the germline V gene are MNHEY and SVGEGT. Trimming shortened V by 2 bases and J by 7 bases, and 14 bases separated the two germline ends. This CDR3 has 14 residues. This chain's CDR3 is CASSYIVTLGTQYF. CDR3 DNA: TGTGCCAGCAGTTACATTGTGACATTGGGGACCCAGTACTTC.

This clone was seen only once. The rearrangement links TRBV3-1 (or the pseudogene TRBV3-2) to TRBJ2-2; 8 bases are a match to TRBD2. With 3 bases clipped from V and 4 bases from J, the junction kept 4 bases outside the gene matches. Germline assignment: CDR1 LGHDT and CDR2 YNNKEL (reference sequence). The CDR3 is 15 amino acids. The CDR3 is CASSHPREATGELFF. CDR3 sequence (DNA): TGTGCCAGCAGCCACCCGCGGGAGGCCACCGGGGAGCTGTTTTTT.